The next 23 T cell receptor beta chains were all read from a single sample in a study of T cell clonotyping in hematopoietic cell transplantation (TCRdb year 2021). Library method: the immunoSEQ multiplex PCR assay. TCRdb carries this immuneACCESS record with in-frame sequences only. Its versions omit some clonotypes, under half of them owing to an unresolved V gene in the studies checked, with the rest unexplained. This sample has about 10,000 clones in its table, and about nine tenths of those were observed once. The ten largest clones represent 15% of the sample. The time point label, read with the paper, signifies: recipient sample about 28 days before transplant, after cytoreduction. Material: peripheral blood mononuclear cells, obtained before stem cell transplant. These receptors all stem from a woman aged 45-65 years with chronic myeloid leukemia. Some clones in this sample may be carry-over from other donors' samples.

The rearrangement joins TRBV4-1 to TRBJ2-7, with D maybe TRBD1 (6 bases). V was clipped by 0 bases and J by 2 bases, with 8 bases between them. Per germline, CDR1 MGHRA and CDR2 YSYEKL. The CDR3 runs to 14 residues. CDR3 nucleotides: TGCGCCAGCAGCCAAGAGAACAGGGCCTACGAGCAGTACTTC. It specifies CASSQENRAYEQYF.

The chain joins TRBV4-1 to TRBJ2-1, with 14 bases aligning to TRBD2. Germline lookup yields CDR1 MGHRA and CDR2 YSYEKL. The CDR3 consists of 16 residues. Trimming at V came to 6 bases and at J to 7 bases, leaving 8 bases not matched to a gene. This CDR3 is CASRRGTSGSTNEQFF. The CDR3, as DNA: TGCGCCAGCAGGCGCGGGACTAGCGGGAGTACTAATGAGCAGTTCTTC.

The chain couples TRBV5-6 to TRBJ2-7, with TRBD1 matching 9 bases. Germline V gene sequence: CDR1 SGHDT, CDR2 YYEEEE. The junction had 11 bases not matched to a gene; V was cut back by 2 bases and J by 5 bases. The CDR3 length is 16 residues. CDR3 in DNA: TGTGCCAGCAGCTTATACTCCGGGACAGGGAGGGACGAGCAGTACTTC. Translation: CASSLYSGTGRDEQYF.

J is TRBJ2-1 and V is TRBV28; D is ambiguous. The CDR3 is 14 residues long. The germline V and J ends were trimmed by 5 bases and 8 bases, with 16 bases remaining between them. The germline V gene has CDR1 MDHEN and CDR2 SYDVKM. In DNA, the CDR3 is TGTGCCAGCAGTCAAAAAGGGATATTCCATGAGCAGTTCTTC. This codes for CASSQKGIFHEQFF.

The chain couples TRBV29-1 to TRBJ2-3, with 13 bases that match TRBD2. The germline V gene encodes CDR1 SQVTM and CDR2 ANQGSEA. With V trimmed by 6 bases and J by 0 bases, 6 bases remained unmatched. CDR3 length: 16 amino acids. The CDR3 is CSVDGTSGDSTDTQYF. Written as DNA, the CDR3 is TGCAGCGTCGACGGGACTAGCGGGGATAGCACAGATACGCAGTATTTT.

CDR3 protein: CASSLGGGGGYTF. DNA for the CDR3: TGTGCCAGCAGCTTAGGTGGGGGCGGTGGCTACACCTTC. The V and J genes are TRBV7-2 and TRBJ1-2, with D possibly matching TRBD1 (6 bases). Germline V CDR1 and CDR2: SGHTA, FQGNSA. Trimming shortened V by 1 base and J by 7 bases, and 10 bases separated the two germline ends. CDR3 length: 13 residues.

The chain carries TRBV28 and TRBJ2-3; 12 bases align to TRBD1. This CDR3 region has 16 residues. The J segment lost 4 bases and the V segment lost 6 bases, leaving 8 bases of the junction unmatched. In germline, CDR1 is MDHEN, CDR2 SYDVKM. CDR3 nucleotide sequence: TGTGCCAGCAGGACCCCGGGACAGGGGGCCGCAGATACGCAGTATTTT. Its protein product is CASRTPGQGAADTQYF.

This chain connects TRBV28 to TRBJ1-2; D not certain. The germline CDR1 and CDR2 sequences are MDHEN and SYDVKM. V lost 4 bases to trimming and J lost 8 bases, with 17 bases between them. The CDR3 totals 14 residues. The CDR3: CASSSNSGIGGYTF. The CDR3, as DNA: TGTGCCAGCAGTTCCAACAGCGGAATTGGAGGCTACACCTTC.

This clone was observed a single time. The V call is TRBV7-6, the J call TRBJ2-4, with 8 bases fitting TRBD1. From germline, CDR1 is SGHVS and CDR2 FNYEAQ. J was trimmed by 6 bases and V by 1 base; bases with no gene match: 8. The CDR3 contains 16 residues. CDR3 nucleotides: TGTGCCAGCAGCTTAGGGGGCAGGGGGCTCGGAAACATTCAGTACTTC. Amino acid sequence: CASSLGGRGLGNIQYF.

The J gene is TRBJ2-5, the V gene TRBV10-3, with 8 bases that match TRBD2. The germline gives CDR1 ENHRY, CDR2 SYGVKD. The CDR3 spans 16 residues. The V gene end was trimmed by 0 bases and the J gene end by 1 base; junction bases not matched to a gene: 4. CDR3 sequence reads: CAISESAGLAQETQYF. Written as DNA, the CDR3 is TGTGCCATCAGTGAGTCGGCTGGACTAGCCCAAGAGACCCAGTACTTC.

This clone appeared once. The CDR3 region has the DNA TGCGCCAGCAGCCCGGGACTAGCGGCTAGCACAGATACGCAGTATTTT. This codes for CASSPGLAASTDTQYF. The chain recombines TRBV5-1 with TRBJ2-3, with 11 bases lining up with TRBD2. With 4 bases clipped from V and 0 bases from J, the junction kept 4 bases outside the gene matches. The germline V gene encodes CDR1 SGHRS and CDR2 YFSETQ. The CDR3 length is 16 residues.

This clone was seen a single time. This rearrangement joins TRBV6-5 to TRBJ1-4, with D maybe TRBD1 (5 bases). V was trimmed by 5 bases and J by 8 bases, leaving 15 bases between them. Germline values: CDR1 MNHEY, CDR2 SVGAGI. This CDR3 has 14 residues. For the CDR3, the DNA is TGTGCCAGCAGTCACTACCAGGGTGGAGAAAAACTGTTTTTT. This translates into CASSHYQGGEKLFF.

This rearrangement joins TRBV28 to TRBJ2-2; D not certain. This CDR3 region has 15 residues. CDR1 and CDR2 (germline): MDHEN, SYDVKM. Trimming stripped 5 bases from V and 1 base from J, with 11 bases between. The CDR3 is CASSEDNRNTGELFF. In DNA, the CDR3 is TGTGCCAGCAGTGAAGACAACCGGAACACCGGGGAGCTGTTTTTT.

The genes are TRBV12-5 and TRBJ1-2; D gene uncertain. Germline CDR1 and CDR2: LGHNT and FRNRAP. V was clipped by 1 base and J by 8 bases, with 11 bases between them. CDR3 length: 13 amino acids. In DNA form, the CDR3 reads TGTGCTAGTGGTTTGGGGACCCATGGCGGCTACACCTTC. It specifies CASGLGTHGGYTF.

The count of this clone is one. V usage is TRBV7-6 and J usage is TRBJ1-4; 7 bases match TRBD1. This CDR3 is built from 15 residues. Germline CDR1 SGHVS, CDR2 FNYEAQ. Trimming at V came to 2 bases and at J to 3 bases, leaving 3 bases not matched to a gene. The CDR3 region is CASSLKGQPNEKLFF. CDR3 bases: TGTGCCAGCAGCTTAAAGGGACAGCCTAATGAAAAACTGTTTTTT.

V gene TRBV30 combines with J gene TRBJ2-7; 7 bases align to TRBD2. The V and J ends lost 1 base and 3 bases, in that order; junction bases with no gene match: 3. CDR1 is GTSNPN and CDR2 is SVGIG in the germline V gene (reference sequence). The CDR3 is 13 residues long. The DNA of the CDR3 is TGTGCCTGGAGTGATGCGGGAGTCTACGAGCAGTACTTC. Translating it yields CAWSDAGVYEQYF.

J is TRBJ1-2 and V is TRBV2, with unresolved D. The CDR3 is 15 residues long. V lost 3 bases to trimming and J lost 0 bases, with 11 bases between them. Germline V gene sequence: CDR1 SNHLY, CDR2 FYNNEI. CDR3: CASSEARVSNYGYTF. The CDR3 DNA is TGTGCCAGCAGTGAGGCCCGGGTTTCTAACTATGGCTACACCTTC.

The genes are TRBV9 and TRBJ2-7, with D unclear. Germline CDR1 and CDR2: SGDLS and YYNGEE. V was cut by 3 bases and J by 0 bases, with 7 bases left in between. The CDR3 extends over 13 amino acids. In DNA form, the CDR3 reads TGTGCCAGCAGCGAGGCCAACTCCTACGAGCAGTACTTC. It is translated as CASSEANSYEQYF.

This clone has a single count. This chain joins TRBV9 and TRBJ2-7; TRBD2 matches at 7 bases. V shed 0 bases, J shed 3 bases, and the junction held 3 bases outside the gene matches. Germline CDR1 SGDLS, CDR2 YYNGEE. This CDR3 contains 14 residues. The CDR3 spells CASSVAPSGYEQYF. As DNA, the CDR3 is TGTGCCAGCAGCGTAGCCCCTAGCGGCTACGAGCAGTACTTC. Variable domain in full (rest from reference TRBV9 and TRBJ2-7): DSGVTQTPKHLITATGQRVTLRCSPRSGDLSVYWYQQSLDQGLQFLIQYYNGEERAKGNILERFSAQQFPDLHSELNLSSLELGDSALYFCASSVAPSGYEQYFGPGTRLTVT.

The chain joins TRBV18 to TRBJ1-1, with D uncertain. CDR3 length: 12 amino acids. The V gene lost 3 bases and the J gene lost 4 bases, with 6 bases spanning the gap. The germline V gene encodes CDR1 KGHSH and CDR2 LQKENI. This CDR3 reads CASSPTGTEAFF. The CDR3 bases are TGTGCCAGCTCACCGACGGGCACTGAAGCTTTCTTT.

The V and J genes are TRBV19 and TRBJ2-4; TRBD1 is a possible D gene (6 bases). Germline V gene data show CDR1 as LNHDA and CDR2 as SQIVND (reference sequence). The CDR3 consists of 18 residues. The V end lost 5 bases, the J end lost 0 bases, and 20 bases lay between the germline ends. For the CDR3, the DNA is TGTGCCAGTAGTCTCGTGACAGGTTTTGCTCTAGCCAAAAACATTCAGTACTTC. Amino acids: CASSLVTGFALAKNIQYF.

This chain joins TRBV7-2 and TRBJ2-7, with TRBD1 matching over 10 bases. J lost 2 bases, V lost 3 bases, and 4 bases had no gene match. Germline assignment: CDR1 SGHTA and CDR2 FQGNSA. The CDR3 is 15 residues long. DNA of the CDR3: TGTGCCAGCAGCTTTCTAGGACAGGGGGCCTACGAGCAGTACTTC. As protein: CASSFLGQGAYEQYF.

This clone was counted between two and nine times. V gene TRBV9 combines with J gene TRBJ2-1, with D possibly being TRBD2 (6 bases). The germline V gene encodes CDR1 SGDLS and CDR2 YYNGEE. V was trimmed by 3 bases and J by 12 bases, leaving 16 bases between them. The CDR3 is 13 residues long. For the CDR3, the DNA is TGTGCCAGCAGCGGGGACTCATCCTGGGGGCAGTTCTTC. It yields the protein CASSGDSSWGQFF.